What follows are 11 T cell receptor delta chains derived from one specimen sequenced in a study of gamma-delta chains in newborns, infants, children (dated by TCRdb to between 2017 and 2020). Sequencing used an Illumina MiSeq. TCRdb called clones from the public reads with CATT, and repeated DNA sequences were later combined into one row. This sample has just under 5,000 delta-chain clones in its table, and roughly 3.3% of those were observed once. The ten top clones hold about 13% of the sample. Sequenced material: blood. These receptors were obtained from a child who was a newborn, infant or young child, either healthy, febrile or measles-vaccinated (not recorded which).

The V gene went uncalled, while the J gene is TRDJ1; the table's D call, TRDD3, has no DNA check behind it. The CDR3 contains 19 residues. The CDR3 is CALGEYFLLGDLAADKLIF. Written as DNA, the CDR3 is TGTGCTCTTGGGGAATATTTCCTACTGGGGGATCTAGCCGCCGATAAACTCATCTTT.

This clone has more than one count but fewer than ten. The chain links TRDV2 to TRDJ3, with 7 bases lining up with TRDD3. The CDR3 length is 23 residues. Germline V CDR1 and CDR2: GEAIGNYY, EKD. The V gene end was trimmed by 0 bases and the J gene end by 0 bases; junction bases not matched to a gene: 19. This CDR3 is CACDTATSTGDPFSSWDTRQMFF. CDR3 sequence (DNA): TGTGCCTGTGACACCGCAACTTCTACTGGGGATCCTTTTAGCTCCTGGGACACCCGACAGATGTTTTTC.

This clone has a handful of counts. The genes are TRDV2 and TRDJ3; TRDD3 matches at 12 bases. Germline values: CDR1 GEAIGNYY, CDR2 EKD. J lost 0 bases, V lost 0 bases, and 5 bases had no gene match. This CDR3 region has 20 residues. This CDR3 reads CACDTGWGIRASWDTRQMFF. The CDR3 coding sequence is TGTGCCTGTGACACCGGCTGGGGGATACGCGCCTCCTGGGACACCCGACAGATGTTTTTC.

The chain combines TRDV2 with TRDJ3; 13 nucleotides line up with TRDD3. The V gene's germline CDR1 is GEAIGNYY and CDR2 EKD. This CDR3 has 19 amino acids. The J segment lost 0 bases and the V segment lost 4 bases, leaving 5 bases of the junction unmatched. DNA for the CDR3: TGTGCCTGTGATCAACTGGGGGATACGTTCTCCTGGGACACCCGACAGATGTTTTTC. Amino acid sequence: CACDQLGDTFSWDTRQMFF.

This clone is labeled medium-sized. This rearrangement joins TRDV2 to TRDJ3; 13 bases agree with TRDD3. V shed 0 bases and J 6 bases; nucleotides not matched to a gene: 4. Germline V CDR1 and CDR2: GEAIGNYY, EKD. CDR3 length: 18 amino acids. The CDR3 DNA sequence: TGTGCCTGTGACACCGTACTGGGGGATACGCCGGACACCCGACAGATGTTTTTC. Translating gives CACDTVLGDTPDTRQMFF.

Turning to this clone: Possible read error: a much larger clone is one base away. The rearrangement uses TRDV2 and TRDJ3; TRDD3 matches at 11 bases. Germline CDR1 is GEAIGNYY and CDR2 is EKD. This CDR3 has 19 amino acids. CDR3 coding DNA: TGTGCCTGTGACAAAGTACTGGGGGATAGCTCCTGGGACACCCGACAGATTTTTTTC. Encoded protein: CACDKVLGDSSWDTRQIFF.

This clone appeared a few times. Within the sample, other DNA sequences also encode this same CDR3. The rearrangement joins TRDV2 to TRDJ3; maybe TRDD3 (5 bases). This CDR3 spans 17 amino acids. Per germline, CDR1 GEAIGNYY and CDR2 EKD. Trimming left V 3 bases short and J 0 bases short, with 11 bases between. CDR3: CACDGTGSSWDTRQMFF. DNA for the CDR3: TGTGCCTGTGACGGTACTGGTAGCTCCTGGGACACCCGACAGATGTTTTTC.

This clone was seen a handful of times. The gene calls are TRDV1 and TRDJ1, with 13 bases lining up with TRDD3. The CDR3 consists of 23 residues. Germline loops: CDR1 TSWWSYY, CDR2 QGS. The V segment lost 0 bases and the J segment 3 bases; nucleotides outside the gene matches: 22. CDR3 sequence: CALGELSVGTNWGIRYNPDKLIF. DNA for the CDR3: TGTGCTCTTGGGGAACTATCCGTGGGGACAAACTGGGGGATACGCTATAATCCCGATAAACTCATCTTT.

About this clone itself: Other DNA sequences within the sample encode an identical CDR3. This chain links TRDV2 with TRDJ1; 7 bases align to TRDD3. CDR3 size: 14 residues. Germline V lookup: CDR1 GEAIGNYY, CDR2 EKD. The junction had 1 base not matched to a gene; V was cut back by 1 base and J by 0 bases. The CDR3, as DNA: TGTGCCTGTGACACGTGGGGGAACACCGATAAACTCATCTTT. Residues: CACDTWGNTDKLIF.

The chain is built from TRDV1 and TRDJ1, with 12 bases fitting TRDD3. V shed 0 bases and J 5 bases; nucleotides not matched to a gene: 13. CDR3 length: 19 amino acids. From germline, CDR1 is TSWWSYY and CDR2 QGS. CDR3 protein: CALGELQSSYWGIPDKLIF. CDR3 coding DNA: TGTGCTCTTGGGGAACTACAGTCTTCGTACTGGGGGATACCGGATAAACTCATCTTT.

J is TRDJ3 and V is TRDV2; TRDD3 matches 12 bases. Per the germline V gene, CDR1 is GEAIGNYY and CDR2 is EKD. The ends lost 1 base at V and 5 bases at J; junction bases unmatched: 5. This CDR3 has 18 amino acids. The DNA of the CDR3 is TGTGCCTGTGACACACTGGGGGATACTCGGAGGGACACCCGACAGATGTTTTTC. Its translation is CACDTLGDTRRDTRQMFF.